Reported below is one T cell receptor (beta chain). Its antigen is unidentified. This sample is drawn from a study of CD8+ T cells in alopecia areata. General study findings and limits: Greater clonality was observed in lesional scalp samples, especially alopecia totalis/universalis, versus normal scalp. Possibly as an HLA-related effect, TCR sharing across patients appeared less clear than in mice.

cDNA serving as the sequencing template came from extracted, reverse transcribed RNA. Only in-frame clones appear in the TCRdb table, and some are missing; sequencing was by immunoSEQ multiplex PCR. The sample yields roughly 180,000 clones, about 53% seen once. Treatment specified: oral pan-JAK inhibitor, 5-10 mg twice daily. Those with alopecia areata gave lesional scalp punch biopsies and peripheral blood. The sequence was collected from a human donor with alopecia areata. Source: CD8+ T cells sorted from blood, taken at week 24, from a patient treated with tofacitinib.

The CDR3 protein is CASSLGAFGVEQYF. As DNA, the CDR3 is TGTGCCAGCAGCTTAGGAGCCTTTGGAGTCGAGCAGTACTTC. This rearrangement joins TRBV7-8 to TRBJ2-7, with unresolved D. The CDR3 has 14 amino acids. The V gene's germline CDR1 is SGHVS and CDR2 FQNEAQ. V was pared by 1 base and J by 6 bases, with 13 bases between.